This TCR beta chain is from a study of T cell repertoires in cytomegalovirus infection. Overall study: From public TCR beta signatures came an indication of both CMV infection and matching HLA type. Study-level results: Using cumulative public TCR beta family frequency, the authors identified those who carried CMV together with the relevant HLA. The ex vivo response was dominated by HLA-C-restricted CMV-specific TCR beta clonotypes.

Via MiXCR, TCRdb re-called the reads, giving one row per CDR3 protein. The sample consists of 46,000 or so distinct CDR3 sequences, 20% of them appearing once. This clonotype has only one observation. The antigen is unknown. This CDR3 is built from 14 residues. V lost 2 bases and J 0 bases, leaving 10 bases between the germline ends. Germline V gene lookup returns CDR1 DFQATT and CDR2 SNEGSKA (reference sequence). The sequenced sample consisted of PBMCs, sequenced either directly or after in vitro stimulation (not recorded which). The rearrangement uses TRBV20-1 and TRBJ2-5; D possibly corresponds to TRBD2 (6 bases). The clonotype was recovered from a human donor in good health (CMV status not recorded). Some clones in this sample may be carry-over from other donors' samples. In nucleotides, the CDR3 is TGCAGTGCTAGAAAGCGGGCCCACCAAGAGACCCAGTACTTC. Translating gives CSARKRAHQETQYF.